These 3 T cell receptor beta chains came from one sample sequenced in a study of blood T cells in healthy people across ages. For the second PCR, which ran for about 6 to 11 cycles, a sample-barcoded 5' primer and a J-beta primer mix were used. From the 5' RACE reads, TCRdb called clonotypes with MiXCR, one entry per CDR3 protein. The sample holds 1.5 million to 2 million distinct CDR3 sequences, approximately 50% seen once. Material for sequencing was blood. All receptors come from a middle-aged woman in good health.

The CDR3 DNA is TGCAGCGTTATTACAGGGTTGGAGACCCAGTACTTC. It is translated as CSVITGLETQYF. The genes are TRBV29-1 and TRBJ2-5, with TRBD1 as a possible D gene (6 bases). V dropped 5 bases and J dropped 5 bases, with 12 bases sitting between them. CDR1 is SQVTM, CDR2 ANQGSEA, per germline. The CDR3 totals 12 residues. The entire variable domain, with the rest obtained from reference TRBV29-1 and TRBJ2-5, is as follows: SAVISQKPSRDICQRGTSLTIQCQVDSQVTMMFWYRQQPGQSLTLIATANQGSEATYESGFVIDKFPISRPNLTFSTLTVSNMSPEDSSIYLCSVITGLETQYFGPGTRLLVL.

This chain joins TRBV12-3 or TRBV12-4 and TRBJ1-2, with TRBD1 matching over 9 bases. The CDR3 runs to 16 residues. Germline trimming cut 3 bases from V and 2 bases from J; bases unmatched to any gene: 7. CDR3 DNA sequence: TGTGCCAGCAGTTTTTTGGGGACAGGGCGAAACTATGGCTACACCTTC. Translating it yields CASSFLGTGRNYGYTF.

The V call is TRBV25-1, the J call TRBJ2-3; 7 bases match TRBD1. The V gene end was trimmed by 8 bases and the J gene end by 2 bases; junction bases not matched to a gene: 13. The germline V gene encodes CDR1 MGHDK and CDR2 SYGVNS. The CDR3 length is 16 residues. The CDR3 region is CASCNRDSHYTDTQYF. The CDR3 DNA reads TGTGCCAGCTGCAATCGGGACAGTCACTACACAGATACGCAGTATTTT.